The clone carrying this T cell receptor (beta chain) came up many times. The data were taken from a study of spatial heterogeneity in lung cancer. Study-wide context: The average appearance count of each unique TCR and UMI combination in raw reads was more than ten.

TCRdb used MiXCR to reprocess the 5' RACE reads, holding one entry per CDR3 protein. The table lists under 40,000 distinct CDR3 sequences, roughly 5.8% of them singletons, with 11% in the top ten. Time point reported: sample taken at primary tumor resection. Material for sequencing was whole RNA from tumor, nontumor lung or frozen PBMC, left unsorted. A total of roughly 72 untreated early-stage non-small cell lung cancer patients served as donors. The V gene's germline CDR1 is MNHEY and CDR2 SVGAGI. CDR3 length: 15 amino acids. The J segment lost 4 bases and the V segment lost 0 bases, leaving 5 bases of the junction unmatched.

This clonotype was obtained from a male donor with early-stage non-small cell lung cancer. The J gene is TRBJ1-1, the V gene TRBV6-5; TRBD1 agrees at 7 bases. Sequences were derived from PBMCs, sampled at surgery. CDR3 in DNA: TGTGCCAGCAGTTACTCCAGGCAGGGGGGCACTGAAGCTTTCTTT. Translation gives CASSYSRQGGTEAFF.